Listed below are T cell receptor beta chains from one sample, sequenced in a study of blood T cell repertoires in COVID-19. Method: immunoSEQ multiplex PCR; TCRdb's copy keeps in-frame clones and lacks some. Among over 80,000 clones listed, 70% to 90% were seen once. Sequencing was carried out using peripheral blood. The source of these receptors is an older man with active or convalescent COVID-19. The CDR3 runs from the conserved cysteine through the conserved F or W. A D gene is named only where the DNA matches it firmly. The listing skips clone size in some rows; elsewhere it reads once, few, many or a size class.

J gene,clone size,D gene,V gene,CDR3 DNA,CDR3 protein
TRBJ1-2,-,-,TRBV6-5,TGTGCCAGCCGGGAACTAAACTATGGCTACACCTTC,CASRELNYGYTF
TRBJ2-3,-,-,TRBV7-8,TGTGCCAGCAGCTTGACGGGTAGCACAGATACGCAGTATTTT,CASSLTGSTDTQYF
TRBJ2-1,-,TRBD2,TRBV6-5,TGTGCCAGCAGTTATCGTAGACTAGCGGGAGTGAATGAGCAGTTCTTC,CASSYRRLAGVNEQFF
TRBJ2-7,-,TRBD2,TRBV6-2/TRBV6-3,TGTGCCAGCAGTTACTCTACGGGAGGGCCCTCAACGTACGAGCAGTACTTC,CASSYSTGGPSTYEQYF
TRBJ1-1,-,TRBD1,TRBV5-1,TGCGCCAGCAGCGTTCCGGGACAGGGAATTCCTGAAGCTTTCTTT,CASSVPGQGIPEAFF
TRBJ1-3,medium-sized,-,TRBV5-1,TGCGCCAGCAGCTTGGGCGTCTCTGGAAACACCATATATTTT,CASSLGVSGNTIYF
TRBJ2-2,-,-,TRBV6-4,TGTGCCAGCAGTACCGGGACAATCACCGGGGAGCTGTTTTTT,CASSTGTITGELFF
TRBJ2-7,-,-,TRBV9,TGTGCCAGCAGCGTAGGAACTAGCTACGAGCAGTACTTC,CASSVGTSYEQYF
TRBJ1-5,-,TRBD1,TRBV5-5,TGTGCCAGCAGCATCGGGACAGGGAGAGAGCAGCCCCAGCATTTT,CASSIGTGREQPQHF
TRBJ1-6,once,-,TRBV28,TGTGCCAGCACGGGGGGGAGGTCACCCCTCCACTTT,CASTGGRSPLHF
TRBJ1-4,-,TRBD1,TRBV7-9,TGTGCCAGCAGCATCGGACAGGGAGCAACTAATGAAAAACTGTTTTTT,CASSIGQGATNEKLFF
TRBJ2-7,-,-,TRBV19,TGTGCCAGTAATGCAGGGGTCTACGAGCAGTACTTC,CASNAGVYEQYF
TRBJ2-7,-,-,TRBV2,TGTGCCAGCAGTGAAGGGGCAGGGATCTACGAGCAGTACTTC,CASSEGAGIYEQYF
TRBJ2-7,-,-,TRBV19,TGTGCCAGTAGTACAGAGGGGCGCGAGCAGTACTTC,CASSTEGREQYF
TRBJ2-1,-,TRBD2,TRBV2,TGTGCCAGCAGTGACTCACTAGCGGGATCGGTTGAGCAGTTCTTC,CASSDSLAGSVEQFF
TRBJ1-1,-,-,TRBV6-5,TGTGCCAGCAGTTACTCCAGGGGTTCCCTGGAAGCTTTCTTT,CASSYSRGSLEAFF
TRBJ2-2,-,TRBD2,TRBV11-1,TGTGCCAGCAGCTTAAGAAGCGGGAGGGGGACCGGGGAGCTGTTTTTT,CASSLRSGRGTGELFF
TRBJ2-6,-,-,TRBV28,TGTGCCAGCATCCGCTCTGGGGCCAACGTCCTGACTTTC,CASIRSGANVLTF
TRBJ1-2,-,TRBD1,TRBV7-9,TGTGCCAGCAGTCCTTGGGACAGGGACGGTAGCTATGGCTACACCTTC,CASSPWDRDGSYGYTF
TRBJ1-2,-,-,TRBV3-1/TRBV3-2,TGTGCCAGCAGCCAAGACGGCAGGGAATATGGCTACACCTTC,CASSQDGREYGYTF
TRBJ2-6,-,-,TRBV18,TGTGCCAGCTCCCAGACAAGGCAGGGCTCTGGGGCCAACGTCCTAACTTTC,CASSQTRQGSGANVLTF
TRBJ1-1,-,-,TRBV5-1,TGCGCCAGCAGCCTAGGACGGGAGAACACTGAAGCTTTCTTT,CASSLGRENTEAFF
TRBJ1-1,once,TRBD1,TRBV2,TGTGCCAGCAAAGGACAGGGGAACACTGAAGCTTTCTTT,CASKGQGNTEAFF
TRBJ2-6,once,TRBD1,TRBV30,TGTGCCTGGAGAGAGGACAGGGGGTCGCTCTCTGGGGCCAACGTCCTGACTTTC,CAWREDRGSLSGANVLTF
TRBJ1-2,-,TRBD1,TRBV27,TGTGCCAGCAGCTCGGACAGGGGGCAGTATGGCTACACCTTC,CASSSDRGQYGYTF
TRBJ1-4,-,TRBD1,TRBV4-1,TGCGCCAGCAGCCAAGGAGGGACAGCCGGTGAAAAACTGTTTTTT,CASSQGGTAGEKLFF
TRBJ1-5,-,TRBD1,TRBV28,TGTGCCAGCAGCCTCGGAAGGACAGGGAGGCAGCCCCAGCATTTT,CASSLGRTGRQPQHF
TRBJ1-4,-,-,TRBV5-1,TGCGCCAGCAGCTTGGGGCGGGGGATAACTAATGAAAAACTGTTTTTT,CASSLGRGITNEKLFF
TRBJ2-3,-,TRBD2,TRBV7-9,TGTGCCAGCAGCTTTCGGGGCGGGGGTCTAGCGGGCACAGATACGCAGTATTTT,CASSFRGGGLAGTDTQYF
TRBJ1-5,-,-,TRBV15,TGTGCCACCAGCAGAGATCTGCTGGGGGGGTCTTATCAGCCCCAGCATTTT,CATSRDLLGGSYQPQHF
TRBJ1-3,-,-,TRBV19,TGTGCCAGTGGGACCGACAGGCTAAGAAACACCATATATTTT,CASGTDRLRNTIYF
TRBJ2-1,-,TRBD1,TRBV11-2,TGTGCCAGCAGCTTAATTCAGGGGGCAGTAAATGAGCAGTTCTTC,CASSLIQGAVNEQFF
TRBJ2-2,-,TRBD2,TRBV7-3,TGTGCCAGCAGCTTACTAGCGGGAGCATCCGGGGAGCTGTTTTTT,CASSLLAGASGELFF
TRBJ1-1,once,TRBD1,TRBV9,TGTGCCAGCATGGGGCAGGGGGCCAACACTGAAGCTTTCTTT,CASMGQGANTEAFF
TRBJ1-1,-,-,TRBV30,TGTGCCTGGAGTCACTCACGCGCGGGGGGCAGGGGTCATTGGAACACTGAAGCTTTCTTT,CAWSHSRAGGRGHWNTEAFF
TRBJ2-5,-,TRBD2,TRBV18,TGTGCCAGCTCACCCGGGACTAGCGGGAGCGGCCAAGAGACCCAGTACTTC,CASSPGTSGSGQETQYF
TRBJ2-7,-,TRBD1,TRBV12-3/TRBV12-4,TGTGCCAGCAGCAAGGGACAGCGCTACGAGCAGTACTTC,CASSKGQRYEQYF
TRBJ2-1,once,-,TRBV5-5,TGTGCCAGCAGCACACTAGCCGCGGGGTACAATGAGCAGTTCTTC,CASSTLAAGYNEQFF
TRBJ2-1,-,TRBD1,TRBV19,TGTGCCAGTAGTATTTGGGCAGGGGGCTTCGATGAGCAGTTCTTC,CASSIWAGGFDEQFF
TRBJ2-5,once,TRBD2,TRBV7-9,TGTGCCAGCAGCCTAGCGGGAGCGGCAGAGACCCAGTACTTC,CASSLAGAAETQYF
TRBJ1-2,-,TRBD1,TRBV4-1,TGCGCCAGCAGCCAAGACCAATTTACAGGGGGCGCAGGAGGCTACACCTTC,CASSQDQFTGGAGGYTF
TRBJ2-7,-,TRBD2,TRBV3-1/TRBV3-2,TGTGCCAGCAGCCAAGCAAATAGCGGGAGCTACGAGCAGTACTTC,CASSQANSGSYEQYF
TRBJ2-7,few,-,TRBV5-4,TGTGCCAGCAGCAGGGACTCGGCGGGTGAGCAGTACTTC,CASSRDSAGEQYF
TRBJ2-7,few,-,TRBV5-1,TGCGCCAGCAGCTTGGTACCGGGACAAACCTACGAGCAGTACTTC,CASSLVPGQTYEQYF
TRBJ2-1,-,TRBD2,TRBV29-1,TGCAGCGCTAAGGCTCTAGCGGGGTACATCGGCAATGAGCAGTTCTTC,CSAKALAGYIGNEQFF
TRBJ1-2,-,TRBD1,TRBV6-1,TGTGCCAGCAGTGAAGGACAGGGCCCCTATGGCTACACCTTC,CASSEGQGPYGYTF
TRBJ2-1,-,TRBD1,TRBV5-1,TGCGCCAGCAGCTTGTTTGGACAGGGTGGCTACAATGAGCAGTTCTTC,CASSLFGQGGYNEQFF
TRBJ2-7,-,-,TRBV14,TGTGCCAGCAGCCAAGATGAGATCCTCCCCCGGTCCGGCGGCAAAAGCTCCTACGAGCAGTACTTC,CASSQDEILPRSGGKSSYEQYF
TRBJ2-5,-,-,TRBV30,TGTGCCTGGAGTGTAACCCTTAACCCTACCCTGGAGACCCAGTACTTC,CAWSVTLNPTLETQYF
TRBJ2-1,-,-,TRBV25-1,TGTGCCAGTAGGTCGCGGGTTGAACAGTTCTTC,CASRSRVEQFF